The subject of this entry is one T cell receptor beta chain. Its antigen is not identified. This entry is derived from a study of vaccination and CD4 T cells after COVID-19. Study-wide points: For convalescent patients, 304 of the 307 vaccine-specific clones analyzed were classified as spike mono-reactive.

The treatment is: 10-day PBMC culture with coronavirus spike peptide pools or control peptides (ViraFEST assay). Scientists separated out CD4+ T cells through negative selection following 10 days in culture. The Oncomine TCR Beta short-read assay was applied to DNA of cultured CD4+ T cells. Genomic DNA was isolated from cultured CD4+ T cells. A single record per CDR3 protein comes from TCRdb applying MiXCR to the PCR reads. Of roughly 15,000 distinct CDR3 sequences detected, roughly 50% appear once; the ten largest clones hold around an eighth. The sequencing sample was made of CD4+ T cells from blood, cultured in vitro. The origin of this receptor is a human donor who had recovered from COVID-19.

The CDR3 DNA reads TGCAGTGCTAGAGTTCCGGGTAGAACTGAAGCTTTCTTT. Its translation: CSARVPGRTEAFF. This sequence joins TRBV20-1 and TRBJ1-1; D not certain. V was shortened by 1 base and J by 5 bases, with 11 bases between the two germline ends. CDR3 length: 13 residues. CDR1 and CDR2 from the germline V gene are DFQATT and SNEGSKA (reference sequence).